Listed here is a single T cell receptor (beta chain). Its antigen target is currently unknown. Base qualities are not provided; no much larger clone lies one nucleotide away. Stable Graves' hyperthyroidism was defined as the absence of progression to ophthalmopathy over 18 months of follow-up. Hyperthyroidism patients were aged 18 to 65 years and newly diagnosed, with disease duration of less than 2 months. Exclusion was applied to patients with uncontrolled infections, other autoimmune diseases, pregnancy or lactation. Diagnoses were based on clinical symptoms, serum thyroxine and TRAb, thyroid ultrasound and orbital computed tomography. PBMCs were separated from 8 to 10 ml of fresh peripheral blood using Ficoll-Paque density gradient centrifugation. Total RNA was extracted using Trizol reagent, and RNA quality was assessed on an Agilent 2100 Bioanalyzer. These data are taken from a study of T cells in Graves' hyperthyroidism and ophthalmopathy (dated by TCRdb to 2018 to 2020). Turning to the overall study: Peripheral blood was sampled at the time of initial diagnosis, prior to any treatment. To identify distinguishing TCR V-J signatures, a discovery cohort of roughly 100 patients was used, comprising 40 to 45 with Graves' ophthalmopathy and 57 with stable Graves' hyperthyroidism. Prospective prediction of ophthalmopathy was tested in an independent validation cohort consisting of under 20 hyperthyroidism patients and about 17 patients who later progressed to ophthalmopathy. For training and testing, the 100 or so patients in the discovery cohort were randomly divided in a 7:3 ratio. According to the paper, TCR Vbeta CDR3 sequencing was carried out on more than 120 peripheral blood samples, which came from 40 to 45 ophthalmopathy, approximately 78 hyperthyroidism and approximately 17 progressor patients. Following sampling, methimazole starting at 30 mg daily was given to hyperthyroidism patients, and high-dose intravenous methylprednisolone was given to ophthalmopathy patients. Thyroid tissue and blood T-cell repertoires from more than five Graves' hyperthyroidism patients were also compared in the study. The paper as a whole reports these results and caveats: No statistical method was used to fix the sample size in advance, and group allocation was not hidden from the investigators. During validation, the model predicted progression to ophthalmopathy a median of approximately 6 months ahead of onset, with 70.59% sensitivity and less than 85% specificity. A 13 V-J signature model separated ophthalmopathy from stable hyperthyroidism, with approximately 87% sensitivity and about 81% specificity in cross-validation and 80%/75% in testing. Most expanded thyroid clonotypes (frequency above 0.001) were also detected in blood, suggesting blood repertoires may reflect thyroid immune responses.

TCR beta CDR3 regions were amplified from RNA transcripts. A first-round RT-PCR of the TCR CDR3 used the HTBI primer set with the Qiagen OneStep RT-PCR kit. The libraries were constructed in a second round of multiplex PCR and then size-selected and purified. The libraries were sequenced on an Illumina HiSeq2000 using paired-end 100 bp reads. The source study handled its data this way. SOAPnuke was used to process the raw data, throwing out any read that contained adapters or uncalled bases, had a mean Phred below 15, or lacked an exact constant-primer or identifier match. High-quality paired reads were merged using COPE v1.2.5, and each unique nucleotide sequence was defined as a clonotype. Clonotypes were aligned to IMGT TRBV, TRBD and TRBJ reference segments using MiTCR v1.1. The analysis was restricted to V-J combinations with a frequency above 0.0001, which together covered roughly 99% of the repertoires. A TCS score was defined as the ratio between F50 (clonal expansion) and ExV (chaos), using BLOSUM62-based TCRdist between CDR3 peptides within each V-J. Welch's t-statistics and random forest reduced fewer than 550 V-J features to roughly 13, which were used in a naive Bayes classifier (R e1071). TCRdb reworked the public reads: Q25 trimming with fastp, MiXCR clone assembly, productive beta chains retained. For every CDR3 protein sequence, its rows merge into one entry that carries the most common genes and DNA. TCRdb assigned the V and J calls; the authors' analysis was not used. This sample lists under 250,000 distinct CDR3 sequences; approximately 17% were detected once. The top ten clonotypes cover approximately 50% of the sample.

The junction shows trimming of 3 bases on V and 3 bases on J, and the gene matches do not reach 5 bases of it. Measured from the cysteine to the phenylalanine, the CDR3 is 15 residues long. Just CDR3 DNA is preserved here, 45 bases in frame from base 1. From a lookup of the germline V gene (reference sequence), CDR1 and CDR2 are SGHNT and YYREEE. The rearranged chain carries TRBV5-4 and TRBJ2-7; TRBD2 matches 11 bases in the middle. What was sequenced was blood. This receptor was taken from a middle-aged man with Graves' hyperthyroidism. The CDR3 amino acid sequence is: CASSSRLAGNYEQYF. The nucleotide sequence is given as TGTGCCAGCAGCTCGCGACTAGCGGGGAACTACGAGCAGTACTTC.